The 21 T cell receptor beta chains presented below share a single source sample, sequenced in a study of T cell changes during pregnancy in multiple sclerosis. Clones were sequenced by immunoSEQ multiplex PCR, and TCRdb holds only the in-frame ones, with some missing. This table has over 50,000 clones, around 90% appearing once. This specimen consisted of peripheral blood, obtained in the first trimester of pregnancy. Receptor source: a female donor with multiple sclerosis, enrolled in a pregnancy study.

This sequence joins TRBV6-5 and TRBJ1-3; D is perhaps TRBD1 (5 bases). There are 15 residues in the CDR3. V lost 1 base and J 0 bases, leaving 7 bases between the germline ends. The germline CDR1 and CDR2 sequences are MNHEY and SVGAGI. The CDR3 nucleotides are TGTGCCAGCAGTTACTGGAGGGGCTCTGGAAACACCATATATTTT. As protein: CASSYWRGSGNTIYF.

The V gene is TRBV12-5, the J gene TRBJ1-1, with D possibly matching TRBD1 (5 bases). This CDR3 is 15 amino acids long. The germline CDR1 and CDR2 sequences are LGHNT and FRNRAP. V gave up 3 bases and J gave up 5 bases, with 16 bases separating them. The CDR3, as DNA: TGTGCTAGTGGTTTATCTTGGGGCGCGGAGACTGAAGCTTTCTTT. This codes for CASGLSWGAETEAFF.

CDR3 in amino acids: CASSRTGGSYNEQFF. CDR3 bases: TGTGCCAGCAGCCGGACAGGGGGATCCTACAATGAGCAGTTCTTC. J is TRBJ2-1 and V is TRBV6-5; TRBD1 aligns across 10 bases. Germline CDR1 is MNHEY and CDR2 is SVGAGI. This CDR3 contains 15 residues. V shed 6 bases and J 1 base; nucleotides not matched to a gene: 3.

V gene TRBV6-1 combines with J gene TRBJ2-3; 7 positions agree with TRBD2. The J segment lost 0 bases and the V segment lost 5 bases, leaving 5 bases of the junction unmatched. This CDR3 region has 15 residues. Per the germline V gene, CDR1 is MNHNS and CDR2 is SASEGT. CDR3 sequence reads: CASSWSGTSTDTQYF. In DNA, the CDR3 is TGTGCCAGCAGTTGGAGCGGGACTAGCACAGATACGCAGTATTTT.

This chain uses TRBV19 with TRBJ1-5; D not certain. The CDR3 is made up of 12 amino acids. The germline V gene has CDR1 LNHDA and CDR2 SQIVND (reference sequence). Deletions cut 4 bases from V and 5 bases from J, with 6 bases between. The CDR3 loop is CASSKSDQPQHF. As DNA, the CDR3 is TGTGCCAGTAGTAAATCCGATCAGCCCCAGCATTTT. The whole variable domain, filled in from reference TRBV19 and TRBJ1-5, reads DGGITQSPKYLFRKEGQNVTLSCEQNLNHDAMYWYRQDPGQGLRLIYYSQIVNDFQKGDIAEGYSVSREKKESFPLTVTSAQKNPTAFYLCASSKSDQPQHFGDGTRLSIL.

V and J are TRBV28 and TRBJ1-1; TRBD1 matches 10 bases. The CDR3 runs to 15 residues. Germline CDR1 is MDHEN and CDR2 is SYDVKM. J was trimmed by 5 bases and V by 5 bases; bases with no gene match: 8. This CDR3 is CASSPGRQGATEAFF. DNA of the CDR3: TGTGCCAGCAGTCCGGGACGACAGGGGGCTACTGAAGCTTTCTTT.

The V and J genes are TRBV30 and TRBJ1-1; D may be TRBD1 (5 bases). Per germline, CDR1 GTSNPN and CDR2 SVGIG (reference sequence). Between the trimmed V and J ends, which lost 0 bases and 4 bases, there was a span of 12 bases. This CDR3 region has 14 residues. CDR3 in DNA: TGTGCCTGGAGTGTATCTTGGGGCGGCACTGAAGCTTTCTTT. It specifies CAWSVSWGGTEAFF.

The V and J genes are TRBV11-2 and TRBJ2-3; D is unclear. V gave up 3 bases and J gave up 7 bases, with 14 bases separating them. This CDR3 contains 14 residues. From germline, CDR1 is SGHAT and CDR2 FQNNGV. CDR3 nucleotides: TGTGCCAGCAGCTTGTCGTCGGTGCGGAATACGCAGTATTTT. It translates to CASSLSSVRNTQYF.

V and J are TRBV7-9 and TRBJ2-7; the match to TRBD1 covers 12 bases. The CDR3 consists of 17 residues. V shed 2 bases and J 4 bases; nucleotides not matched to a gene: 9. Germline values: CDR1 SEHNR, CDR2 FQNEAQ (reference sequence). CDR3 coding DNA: TGTGCCAGCAGCTTACAATCCGGGACAGGGGGCCGTTACGAGCAGTACTTC. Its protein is CASSLQSGTGGRYEQYF.

The CDR3 is CASRGRANQPQHF. The CDR3 DNA sequence: TGTGCCAGCAGGGGCAGGGCCAATCAGCCCCAGCATTTT. The rearrangement uses TRBV27 and TRBJ1-5, with a possible D match to TRBD1 (5 bases). This CDR3 is built from 13 residues. Germline V gene data show CDR1 as MNHEY and CDR2 as SMNVEV (reference sequence). V lost 6 bases, J lost 3 bases, and 9 bases lay in between.

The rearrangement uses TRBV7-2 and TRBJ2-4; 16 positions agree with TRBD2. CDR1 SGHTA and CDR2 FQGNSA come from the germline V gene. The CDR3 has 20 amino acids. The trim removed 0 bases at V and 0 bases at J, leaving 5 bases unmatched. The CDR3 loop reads CASSLAGLAGGPVAKNIQYF. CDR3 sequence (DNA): TGTGCCAGCAGCTTAGCGGGACTAGCGGGAGGGCCAGTAGCCAAAAACATTCAGTACTTC. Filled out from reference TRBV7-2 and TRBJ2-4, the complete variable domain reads GAGVSQSPSNKVTEKGKDVELRCDPISGHTALYWYRQSLGQGLEFLIYFQGNSAPDKSGLPSDRFSAERTGGSVSTLTIQRTQQEDSAVYLCASSLAGLAGGPVAKNIQYFGAGTRLSVL.

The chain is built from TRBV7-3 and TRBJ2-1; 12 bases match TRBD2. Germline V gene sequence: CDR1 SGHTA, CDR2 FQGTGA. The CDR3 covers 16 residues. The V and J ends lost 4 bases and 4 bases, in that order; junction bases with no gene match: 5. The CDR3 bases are TGTGCCAGCAGCTCCCGGACTAGCGGGAAGTACAATGAGCAGTTCTTC. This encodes CASSSRTSGKYNEQFF.

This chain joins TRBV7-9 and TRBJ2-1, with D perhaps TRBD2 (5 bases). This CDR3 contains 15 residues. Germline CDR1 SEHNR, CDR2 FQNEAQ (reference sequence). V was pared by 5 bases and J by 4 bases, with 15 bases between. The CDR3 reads CASSATSAGYNEQFF. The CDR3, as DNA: TGTGCCAGCAGCGCGACGTCCGCGGGTTACAATGAGCAGTTCTTC.

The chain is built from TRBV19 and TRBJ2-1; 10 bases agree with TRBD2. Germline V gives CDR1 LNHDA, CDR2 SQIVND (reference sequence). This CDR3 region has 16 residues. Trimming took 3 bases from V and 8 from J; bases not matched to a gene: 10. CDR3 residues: CASSILAGARGDEQFF. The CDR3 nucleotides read TGTGCCAGTAGTATCCTAGCGGGAGCCCGGGGGGATGAGCAGTTCTTC.

The CDR3, as DNA: TGTGCCAGCAGCCAACGGAGGGGCCGAGGGGAAAAACTGTTTTTT. Protein sequence: CASSQRRGRGEKLFF. V usage is TRBV4-2 and J usage is TRBJ1-4, with TRBD1 as a possible D gene (5 bases). Trimming took 2 bases from V and 8 from J, leaving 15 bases between them. Germline values: CDR1 LGHNA, CDR2 YNFKEQ. The CDR3 spans 15 residues.

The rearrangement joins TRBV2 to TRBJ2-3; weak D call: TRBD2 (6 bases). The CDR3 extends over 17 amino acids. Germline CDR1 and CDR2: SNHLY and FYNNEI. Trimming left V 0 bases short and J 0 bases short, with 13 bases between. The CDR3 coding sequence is TGTGCCAGCAGTGAAGCGCCGGGCGGGATTAGCACAGATACGCAGTATTTT. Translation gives CASSEAPGGISTDTQYF.

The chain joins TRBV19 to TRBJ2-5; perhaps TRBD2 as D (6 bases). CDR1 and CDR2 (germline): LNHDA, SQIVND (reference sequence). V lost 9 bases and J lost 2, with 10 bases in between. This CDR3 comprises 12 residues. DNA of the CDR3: TGTGCCAGCGGGAGAACACAAGAGACCCAGTACTTC. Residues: CASGRTQETQYF.

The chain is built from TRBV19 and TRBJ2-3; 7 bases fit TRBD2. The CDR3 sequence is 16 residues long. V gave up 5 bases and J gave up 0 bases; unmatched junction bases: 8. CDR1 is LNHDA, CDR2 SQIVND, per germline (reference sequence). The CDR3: CASSPRDYPSTDTQYF. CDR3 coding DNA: TGTGCCAGTAGTCCCCGGGACTATCCTAGCACAGATACGCAGTATTTT.

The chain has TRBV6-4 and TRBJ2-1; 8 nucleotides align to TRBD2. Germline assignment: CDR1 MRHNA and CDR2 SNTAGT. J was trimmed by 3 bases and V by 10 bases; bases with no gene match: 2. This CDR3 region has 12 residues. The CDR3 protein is CATAGVYNEQFF. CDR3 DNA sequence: TGTGCCACAGCGGGAGTCTACAATGAGCAGTTCTTC.

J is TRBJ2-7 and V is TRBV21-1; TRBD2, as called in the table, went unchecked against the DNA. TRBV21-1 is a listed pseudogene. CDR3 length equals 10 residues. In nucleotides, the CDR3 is TGTGCCATCTCGAGTTACGAGCAGTACTTC. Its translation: CAISSYEQYF.

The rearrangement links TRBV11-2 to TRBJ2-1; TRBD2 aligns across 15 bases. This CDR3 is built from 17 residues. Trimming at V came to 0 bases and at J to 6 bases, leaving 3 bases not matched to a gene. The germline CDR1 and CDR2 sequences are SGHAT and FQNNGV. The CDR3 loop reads CASSLEGLAGGGNEQFF. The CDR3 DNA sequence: TGTGCCAGCAGCTTAGAAGGACTAGCGGGAGGGGGCAATGAGCAGTTCTTC.